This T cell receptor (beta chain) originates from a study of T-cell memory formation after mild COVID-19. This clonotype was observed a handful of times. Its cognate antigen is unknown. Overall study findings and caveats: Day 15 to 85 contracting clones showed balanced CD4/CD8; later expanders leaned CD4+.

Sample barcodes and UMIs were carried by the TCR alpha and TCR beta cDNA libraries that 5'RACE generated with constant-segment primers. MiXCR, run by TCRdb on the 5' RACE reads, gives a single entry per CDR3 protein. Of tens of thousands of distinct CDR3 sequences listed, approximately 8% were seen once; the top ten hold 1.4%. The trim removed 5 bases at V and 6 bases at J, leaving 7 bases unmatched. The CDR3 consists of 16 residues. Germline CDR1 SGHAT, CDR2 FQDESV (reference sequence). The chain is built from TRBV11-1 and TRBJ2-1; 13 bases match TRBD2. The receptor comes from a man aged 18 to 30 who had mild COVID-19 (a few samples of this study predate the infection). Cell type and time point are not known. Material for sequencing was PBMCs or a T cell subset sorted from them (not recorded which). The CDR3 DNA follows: TGTGCCAGCAGCCGCGGGACTAGCGGGGCCCTCAATGAGCAGTTCTTC. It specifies CASSRGTSGALNEQFF.